This T cell receptor (beta chain) comes out of a study of blood T cells in healthy people across ages (dated by TCRdb to the mid-2010s). Context from the whole study: Template switching captured roughly one uniquely barcoded TCR beta cDNA molecule per two T cells in model experiments. To avoid experimental bias, donors of different ages were randomly spread across the sequencing lanes. Four age groups were formed from the donors: young (average approximately 15 years), middle-aged (approximately 40), aged (roughly 59) and long-lived (roughly 88). Using deep sequencing normalized with unique cDNA molecular identifiers, the study measured how TCR beta repertoire diversity changes with age. Using the same blood draw, the study looked at two additional independent replicas of 1 million unique cDNA reads for two donors, one aged 18 to 30 and the other aged 80 or older.

This clonotype occurred a few times. Its cognate antigen has yet to be identified. Per-nucleotide qualities are absent, and no much larger clonotype sits a single base away. Reading from cysteine to phenylalanine, the CDR3 counts 15 amino acids. Only CDR3 DNA is held: 45 bases, read in frame from base 1. Germline trimming amounts to 5 bases on V and 7 bases on J, with 12 as the count of junction bases outside the gene matches. The germline V gene encodes CDR1 PRHDT and CDR2 FYEKMQ (reference sequence). Receptors were amplified or captured by 5' RACE. The listed sequencing device is Illumina HiSeq 2500. The second PCR ran for about 6 to 12 cycles and used a J-beta primer mix along with a sample-barcoded 5' primer. A unique molecular identifier was introduced onto each TCR beta cDNA molecule by a template-switch 5' adaptor carrying 12 random nucleotides. Each sample yielded at least 3 million CDR3-containing paired-end reads. The Mint cDNA synthesis kit, primed by a TRBC-specific oligonucleotide, was used to synthesize first-strand cDNA from all RNA. All cDNA was treated with uracil-DNA glycosylase and then went through a first 18-cycle PCR with the universal primers M1SS and BC2_uni_R. The original pipeline was this. Normalization of each sample was performed by random selection of 1 million high-quality reads, each carrying a distinct molecular identifier. Reads sharing molecular identifiers were discarded rather than binned into consensus sequences. MiTCR, with a Q25 quality threshold and the strictest error-elimination algorithm, was used for CDR3 identification, clonotype clustering and error correction. A nonparametric unseen species model with Euler transformation was used to estimate a lower bound on total TCR beta diversity. The public reads were quality trimmed at Q25 with fastp and then assembled into clones with MiXCR by TCRdb, keeping productive beta chains. Merged by CDR3 protein, the rows form single entries marked with the most common genes and DNA. The V and J calls were not made by the authors but by TCRdb's processing. The sample contains fewer than 800,000 distinct CDR3 sequences, 49% of them found a single time. 25% to 35% of the sample lies in the top ten.

The roughly 42 donors, aged roughly 6 to 95 years, were systemically healthy Caucasian individuals from Russia. Approximately 10 milliliters of peripheral blood were collected from each donor into EDTA-treated Vacutainer tubes. PBMCs were isolated by Ficoll-Paque density-gradient centrifugation, with at least 7 million obtained per sample. Total RNA, at least 6 micrograms per sample, was extracted from PBMCs with Trizol reagent. Naive CD45RAhigh/CD27high T cell percentages were measured by flow cytometry on a PBMC aliquot from every donor. Broad study findings and their caveats: The CMV infection status of donors was not known, potentially confounding age-related changes in expanded clonotypes. There was a strong correlation between observed TCR beta diversity and the percentage of naive T cells measured by flow cytometry. Because profiling used bulk unsorted PBMCs, naive and antigen-experienced compartments could not be compared conclusively. Estimates of total diversity from one million sequenced T cells were regarded as lower bounds and underestimates. As age increased, observed TCR beta diversity per million T cells dropped in a roughly linear way, and a significant reduction was already evident by age 40. Compared with the aged group, the long-lived group had more naive CD4+ T cells, fewer expanded clones and increased TCR diversity, a pattern suggesting age selection.

Source material: blood. The chain is assembled from TRBV13 and TRBJ2-3, and TRBD2 matches 7 of the central bases. This receptor was taken from a woman aged 55-70 years in good health. The CDR3 region has the sequence CASSRRDYGANTQYF. The DNA reads TGTGCCAGCAGCAGAAGGGACTACGGGGCGAATACGCAGTATTTT.